This record covers a single T cell receptor beta chain. Profiled with immunoSEQ multiplex PCR; TCRdb holds only in-frame clones, not every one. The sample lists around 70,000 clones, approximately 92% occurring once. The data derive from a study of T cell changes during pregnancy in multiple sclerosis. V lost 5 bases, J lost 7 bases, and 14 bases stayed unmatched. This CDR3 has 15 residues. Germline V gene data show CDR1 as SGHTA and CDR2 as FQGNSA. The sequenced sample was peripheral blood, obtained in the second trimester of pregnancy. The V gene is TRBV7-2, the J gene TRBJ2-7; 7 nucleotides line up with TRBD1. This TCR came from a female donor with multiple sclerosis, enrolled in a pregnancy study. The CDR3 nucleotides are TGTGCCAGCAGCCAATCTGGACAGGAGTCGGGGGAGCAGTACTTC. It specifies CASSQSGQESGEQYF.